What follows describes a single T cell receptor beta chain. This record comes from a study of OX40 agonist ivuxolimab in advanced cancers. Study-wide context: The patients received agonistic anti-OX40 (CD134) antibody ivuxolimab. Enrollees could have had prior anti-PD-1, anti-PD-L1 or anti-CTLA-4 therapy, which approximately 40% had received.

Any history of autoimmune disease or systemic immunosuppression disqualified patients. Sampling times: baseline, cycle 4 day 1, cycle 7 day 1. Germline CDR1 reads MGHRA; CDR2 reads YSYEKL. The CDR3 length is 15 residues. Trimming at V came to 3 bases and at J to 4 bases, leaving 5 bases not matched to a gene. This table comes from immunoSEQ multiplex PCR, and its TCRdb copy is limited to in-frame clones, with some not included. The sample lists more than 50,000 clones, around 87% occurring once. The chain carries TRBV4-1 and TRBJ2-5; 10 bases agree with TRBD1. The material was CD4+ or CD8+ T cells sorted from blood, obtained in a trial of the OX40 agonist ivuxolimab. The clonotype was recovered from an adult with an advanced solid tumor such as melanoma, head and neck, liver or kidney cancer. CDR3 region: CASSQDGQGGETQYF. The CDR3 DNA follows: TGCGCCAGCAGCCAGGACGGACAGGGGGGAGAGACCCAGTACTTC.